The rows below give T cell receptor beta chains drawn from one sample of a study of T cell responses to AZD1222 COVID-19 vaccine. Assay used: immunoSEQ multiplex PCR; TCRdb lists only in-frame clones, some missing. The sample has about 83,000 clones, roughly 90% seen once. This specimen consisted of peripheral blood, obtained 28 days after the second AZD1222 dose. The receptors originated from an adult who received the AZD1222 COVID-19 vaccine. The CDR3 runs from the conserved cysteine through the conserved F or W. A row's size may be missing; if present it is once, few, many or a size class.

15 | TRBJ1-6 | TRBV6-5 | NA | CASSYTLKLLSPLHF
12 | TRBJ1-2 | TRBV12-5 | once | CASGFPGWGYTF
13 | TRBJ2-7 | TRBV10-3 | NA | CAIRVAGNDEQYF
16 | TRBJ1-4 | TRBV5-1 | once | CASSLAGRAGDEKLFF
14 | TRBJ2-1 | TRBV5-6 | NA | CASSSRTGFDEQFF
16 | TRBJ2-7 | TRBV11-2 | NA | CASSLGPTRSSYEQYF
14 | TRBJ2-3 | TRBV5-6 | NA | CASYRGGSTDTQYF
14 | TRBJ2-2 | TRBV6-4 | few | CASRGDYYTGELFF
11 | TRBJ2-7 | TRBV12-5 | NA | CASGNTYEQYF
13 | TRBJ2-1 | TRBV7-3 | NA | CASSLTSLAEQFF
16 | TRBJ2-7 | TRBV9 | NA | CASSAPRTGNSYEQYF
16 | TRBJ2-7 | TRBV27 | NA | CASSSRLAGGTYEQYF
16 | TRBJ2-7 | TRBV4-2 | NA | CASSQAQGQGPCEQYF
13 | TRBJ2-7 | TRBV6-5 | NA | CASSLDRIYEQYF
14 | TRBJ2-7 | TRBV7-6 | NA | CASSLTWQTYEQYF